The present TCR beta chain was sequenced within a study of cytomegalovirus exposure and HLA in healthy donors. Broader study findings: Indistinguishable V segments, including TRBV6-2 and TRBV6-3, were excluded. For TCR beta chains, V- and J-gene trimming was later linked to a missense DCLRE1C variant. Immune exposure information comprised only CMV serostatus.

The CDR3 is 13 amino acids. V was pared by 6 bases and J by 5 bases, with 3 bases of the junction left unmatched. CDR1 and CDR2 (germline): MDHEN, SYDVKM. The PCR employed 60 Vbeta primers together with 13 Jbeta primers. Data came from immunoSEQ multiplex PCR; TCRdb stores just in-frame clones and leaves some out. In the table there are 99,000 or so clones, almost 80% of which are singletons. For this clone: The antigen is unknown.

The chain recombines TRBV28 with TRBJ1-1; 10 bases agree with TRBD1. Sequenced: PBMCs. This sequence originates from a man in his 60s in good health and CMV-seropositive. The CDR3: CASRPGQGTEAFF. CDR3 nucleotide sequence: TGTGCCAGCAGACCGGGACAGGGGACTGAAGCTTTCTTT.